This T cell receptor beta chain was recorded in a study of blood T cell repertoires in COVID-19. How the authors handled the data: The assay estimated nucleated cells by amplifying reference gene primers. Method: immunoSEQ multiplex PCR; TCRdb's copy keeps in-frame clones and lacks some. That table gives V, J and clone size, and the DNA gave D and trimming. The repertoire holds approximately 150,000 clones, around nine tenths seen once, with around 8.6% in the top ten. This CDR3 is 14 amino acids long. The ends lost 6 bases at V and 7 bases at J; junction bases unmatched: 10. Germline CDR1 is MNHEY and CDR2 is SMNVEV (reference sequence).

The rearrangement joins TRBV27 to TRBJ2-7, with 9 positions matching TRBD2. This sequence was found in a woman aged 50 to 60 with active or convalescent COVID-19. The sequenced material came from peripheral blood. CDR3 DNA: TGTGCCAGCAGAAAAAAGCGGGAGGCTGGAGAGCAGTACTTC. It yields the protein CASRKKREAGEQYF.